This TCR beta chain was recovered during a study of cytomegalovirus exposure and HLA in healthy donors. Germline V gives CDR1 MGHRA, CDR2 YSYEKL. This CDR3 is built from 15 residues. The ends were cut back, 3 bases at V and 4 bases at J, with 13 bases in the middle. Vbeta (60) and Jbeta (13) primers were used in the PCR. This table comes from immunoSEQ multiplex PCR, and its TCRdb copy is limited to in-frame clones, with some not included. This sample's table has fewer than 85,000 clones. V gene TRBV4-1 combines with J gene TRBJ1-3; no clear D gene. The sample consisted of PBMCs. The source is a man in his fifties or sixties in good health and CMV-seropositive. The CDR3 sequence: CASSHASTGGNTIYF. The DNA for the CDR3 is TGCGCCAGCAGCCACGCCTCGACGGGGGGAAACACCATATATTTT.